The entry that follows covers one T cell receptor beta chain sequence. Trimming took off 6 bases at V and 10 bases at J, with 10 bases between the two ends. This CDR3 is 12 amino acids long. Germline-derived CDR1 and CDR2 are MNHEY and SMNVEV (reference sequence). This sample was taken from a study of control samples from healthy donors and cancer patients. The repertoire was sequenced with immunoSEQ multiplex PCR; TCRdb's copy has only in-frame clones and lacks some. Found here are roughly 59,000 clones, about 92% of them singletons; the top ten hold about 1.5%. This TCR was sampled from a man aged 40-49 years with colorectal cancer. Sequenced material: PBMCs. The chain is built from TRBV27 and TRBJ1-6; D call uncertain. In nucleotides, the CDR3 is TGTGCCAGCAGCCTTCTTGACTCACCCCTCCACTTT. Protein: CASSLLDSPLHF.